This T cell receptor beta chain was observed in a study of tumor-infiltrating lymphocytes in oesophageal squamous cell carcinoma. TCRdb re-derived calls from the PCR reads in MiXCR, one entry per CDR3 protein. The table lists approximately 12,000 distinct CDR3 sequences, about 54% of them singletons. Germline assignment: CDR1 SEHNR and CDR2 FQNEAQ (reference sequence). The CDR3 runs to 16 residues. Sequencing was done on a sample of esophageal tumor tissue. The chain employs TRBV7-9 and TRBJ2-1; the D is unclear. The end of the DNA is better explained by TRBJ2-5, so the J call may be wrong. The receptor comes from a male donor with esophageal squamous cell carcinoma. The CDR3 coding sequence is TGTGCCAGCAGCTTAGGCCTGGGTCCTTACCCAGAGACCCAGTACTTC. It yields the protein CASSLGLGPYPETQYF.